A single sample is the source of the 7 T cell receptor beta chains below, sequenced in a study of CXCR3-negative and CXCR3-positive naive CD8 T cells. General study results and limits: Relative to CXCR3-negative naive cells, CXCR3-positive naive cells had more hydrophobic TRB CDR3s.

cDNA libraries for TRB were generated by 5' RACE incorporating UMI labels. TCRdb processed the 5' RACE reads again and assigns one entry to each CDR3 protein, with no DNA. The sample has 100,000 to 150,000 distinct CDR3 sequences. Which antigens these TCRs recognize remains unknown. Sequenced sample: naive CXCR3+ CD8+ T cells from blood. Subset here: CD45RO-CCR7+CD27+CD95- naive CD8+ T cells expressing CXCR3 (TNR3+). Receptors were obtained from a human donor in good health. Some clones in this sample may be carry-over from other donors' samples.

This rearrangement joins TRBV6-2 or TRBV6-3 to TRBJ1-1; with no DNA, the TCRdb D assignment of TRBD1 cannot be verified. This CDR3 region has 15 residues. The germline gives CDR1 MNHEY, CDR2 SVGEGT. The CDR3 region is CASTRTVTMNTEAFF.

CDR3 sequence: CASSVAAGLGEQFF. This chain connects TRBV9 to TRBJ2-1. The CDR3 totals 14 residues. Germline values: CDR1 SGDLS, CDR2 YYNGEE.

This chain joins TRBV4-3 and TRBJ1-2; checking the TCRdb D call of TRBD1 is not possible without DNA. Germline assignment: CDR1 LGHNA and CDR2 YSLEER. This CDR3 region has 15 residues. CDR3 protein: CASSQSPDRTYGYTF.

The rearrangement uses TRBV5-1 and TRBJ2-7; TCRdb lists TRBD1, though no DNA is available to test this call. CDR3 length: 14 residues. Germline V lookup: CDR1 SGHRS, CDR2 YFSETQ. The CDR3 protein is CASSPGIGSYEQYF.

This chain connects TRBV20-1 to TRBJ2-3; there is no DNA to check the TCRdb D call of TRBD1. Germline V gene data show CDR1 as DFQATT and CDR2 as SNEGSKA (reference sequence). There are 17 residues in the CDR3. The CDR3 reads CSARRGGLLYGTDTQYF.

This chain joins TRBV3-1 and TRBJ1-1. The CDR3 is made up of 14 amino acids. The germline V gene has CDR1 LGHDT and CDR2 YNNKEL (reference sequence). CDR3 region: CASSQEYGDTEAFF.

The V and J genes are TRBV3-1 and TRBJ2-3; the TCRdb D gene call, TRBD2, has no DNA to confirm it. Germline CDR1 is LGHDT and CDR2 is YNNKEL (reference sequence). CDR3 length: 15 amino acids. The chain's CDR3 is CASSLIAGVGDTQYF.